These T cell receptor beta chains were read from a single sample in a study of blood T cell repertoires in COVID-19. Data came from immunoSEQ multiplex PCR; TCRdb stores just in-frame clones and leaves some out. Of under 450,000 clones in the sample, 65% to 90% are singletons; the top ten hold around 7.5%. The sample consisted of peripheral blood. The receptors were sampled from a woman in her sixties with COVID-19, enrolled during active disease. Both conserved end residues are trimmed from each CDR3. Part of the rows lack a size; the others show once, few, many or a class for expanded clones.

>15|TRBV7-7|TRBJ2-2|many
ASSLAGVGGNTGELF
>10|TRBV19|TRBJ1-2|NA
ASSTQGYGYT
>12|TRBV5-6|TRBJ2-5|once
ASSFWHVQETQY
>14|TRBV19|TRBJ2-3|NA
ASSIIAVGGTDTQY
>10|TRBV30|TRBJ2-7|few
AWNSLPYEQY
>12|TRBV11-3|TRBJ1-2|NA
ASSLLDSNYGYT
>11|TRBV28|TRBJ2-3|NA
ASKAGGTDTQY
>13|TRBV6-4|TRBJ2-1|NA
ASSDRYSPHSEQF
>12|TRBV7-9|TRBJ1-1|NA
ASSLETGNTEAF
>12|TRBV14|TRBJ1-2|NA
ASSSGTAFYGYT
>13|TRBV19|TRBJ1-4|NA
ASSIVVGVVEKLF
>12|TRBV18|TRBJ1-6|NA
ASSPPGQNSPLH
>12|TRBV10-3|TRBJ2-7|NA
AIRLAGGNYEQY
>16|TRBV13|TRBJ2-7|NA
ASSLGRLLAGGSYEQY
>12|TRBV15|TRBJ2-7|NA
ATSRGTGGAEQY
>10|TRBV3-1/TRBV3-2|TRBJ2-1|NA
ASSPAYNEQF
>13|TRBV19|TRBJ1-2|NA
ASSPGTGKSDGYT
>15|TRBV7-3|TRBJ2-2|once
ASSFIPGGRGTGELF
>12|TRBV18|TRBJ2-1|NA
ASSPQVGDNEQF
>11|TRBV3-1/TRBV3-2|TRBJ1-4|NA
ASRRGGGQKLF
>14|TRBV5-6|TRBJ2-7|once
ASSLAGLAGGYEQY
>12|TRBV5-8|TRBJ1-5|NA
ASSVQGADQPQH
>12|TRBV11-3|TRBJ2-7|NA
ASSLTQDLSEQY
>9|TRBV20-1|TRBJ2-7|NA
SASLGHEQY
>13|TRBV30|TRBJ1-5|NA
AWSAGQGAYQPQH
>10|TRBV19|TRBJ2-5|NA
ASRGRRETQY
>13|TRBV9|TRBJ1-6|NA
ASSPGQGYNSPLH
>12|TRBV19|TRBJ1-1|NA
ASSFDTVRAEAF
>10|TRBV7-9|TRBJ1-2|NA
ASSLGQYGYT
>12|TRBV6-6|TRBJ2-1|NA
ASSYAGLDDEQF
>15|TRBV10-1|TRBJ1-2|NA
ASSGGGARYNNYGYT
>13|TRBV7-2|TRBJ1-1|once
ASSFGQGMNTEAF
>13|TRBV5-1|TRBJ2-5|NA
ASSLWGLAQGTQY
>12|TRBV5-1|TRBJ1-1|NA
ASLLGASNTEAF
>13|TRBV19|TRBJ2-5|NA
ASSPLAGGFETQY
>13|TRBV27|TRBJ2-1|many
ASSRTGGSDNEQF
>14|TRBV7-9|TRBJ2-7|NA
ASSLARAFFFAEQY
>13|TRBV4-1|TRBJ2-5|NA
ASSPPSGGQETQY
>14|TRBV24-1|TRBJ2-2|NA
ATSDFNNKIRGELF